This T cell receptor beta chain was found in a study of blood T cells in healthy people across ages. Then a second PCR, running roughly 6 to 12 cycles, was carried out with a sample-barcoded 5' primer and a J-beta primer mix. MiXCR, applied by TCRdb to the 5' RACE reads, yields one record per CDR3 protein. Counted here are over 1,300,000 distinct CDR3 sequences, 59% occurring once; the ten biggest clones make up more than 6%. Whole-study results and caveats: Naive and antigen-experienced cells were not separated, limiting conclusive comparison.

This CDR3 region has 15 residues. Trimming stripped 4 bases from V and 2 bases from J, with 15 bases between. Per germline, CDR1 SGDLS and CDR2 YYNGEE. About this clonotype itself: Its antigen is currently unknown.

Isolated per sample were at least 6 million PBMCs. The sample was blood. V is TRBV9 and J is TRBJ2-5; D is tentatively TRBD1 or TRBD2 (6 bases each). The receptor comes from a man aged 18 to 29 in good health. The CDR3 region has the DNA TGTGCCAGCAGCTCCCTACAGGGACTTCAAGAGACCCAGTACTTC. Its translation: CASSSLQGLQETQYF.